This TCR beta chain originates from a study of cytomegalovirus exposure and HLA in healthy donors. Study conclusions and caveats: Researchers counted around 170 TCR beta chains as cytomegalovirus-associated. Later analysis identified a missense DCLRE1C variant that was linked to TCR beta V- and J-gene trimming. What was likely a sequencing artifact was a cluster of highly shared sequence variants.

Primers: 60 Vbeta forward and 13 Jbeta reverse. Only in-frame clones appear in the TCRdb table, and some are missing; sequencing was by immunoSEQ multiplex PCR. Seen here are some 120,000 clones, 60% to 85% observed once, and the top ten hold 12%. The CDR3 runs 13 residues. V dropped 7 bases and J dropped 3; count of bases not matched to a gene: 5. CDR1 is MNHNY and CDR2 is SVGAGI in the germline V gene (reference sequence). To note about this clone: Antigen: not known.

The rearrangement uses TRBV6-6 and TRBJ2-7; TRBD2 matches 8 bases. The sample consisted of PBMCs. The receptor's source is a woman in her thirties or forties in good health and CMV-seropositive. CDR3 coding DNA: TGTGCCAGCATCCCGGGACTAGGCTACGAGCAGTACTTC. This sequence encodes CASIPGLGYEQYF.